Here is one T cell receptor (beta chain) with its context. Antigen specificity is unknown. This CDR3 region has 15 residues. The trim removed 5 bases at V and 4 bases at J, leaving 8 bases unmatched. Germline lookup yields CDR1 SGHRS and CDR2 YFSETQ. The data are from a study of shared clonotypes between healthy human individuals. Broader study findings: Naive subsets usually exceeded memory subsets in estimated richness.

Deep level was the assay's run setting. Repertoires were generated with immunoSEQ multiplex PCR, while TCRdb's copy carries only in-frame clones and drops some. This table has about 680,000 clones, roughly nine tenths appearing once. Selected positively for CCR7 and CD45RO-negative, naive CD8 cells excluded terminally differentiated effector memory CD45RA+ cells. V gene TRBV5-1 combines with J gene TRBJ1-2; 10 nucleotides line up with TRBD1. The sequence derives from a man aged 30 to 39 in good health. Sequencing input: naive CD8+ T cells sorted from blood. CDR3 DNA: TGCGCCAGCAGACAAATTCGGGACAGGGGCTATGGCTACACCTTC. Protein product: CASRQIRDRGYGYTF.